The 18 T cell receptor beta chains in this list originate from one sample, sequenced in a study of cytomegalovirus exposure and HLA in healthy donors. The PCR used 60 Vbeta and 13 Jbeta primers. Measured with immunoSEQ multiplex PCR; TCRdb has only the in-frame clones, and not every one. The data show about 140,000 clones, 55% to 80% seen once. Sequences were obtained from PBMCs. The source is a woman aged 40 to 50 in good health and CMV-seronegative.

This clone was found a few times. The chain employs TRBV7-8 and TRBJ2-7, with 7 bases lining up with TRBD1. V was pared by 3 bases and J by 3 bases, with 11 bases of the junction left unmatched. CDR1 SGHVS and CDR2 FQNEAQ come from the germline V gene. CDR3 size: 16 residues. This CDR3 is CASSFLKTPGGYEQYF. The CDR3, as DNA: TGTGCCAGCAGCTTCTTAAAAACCCCAGGGGGCTACGAGCAGTACTTC.

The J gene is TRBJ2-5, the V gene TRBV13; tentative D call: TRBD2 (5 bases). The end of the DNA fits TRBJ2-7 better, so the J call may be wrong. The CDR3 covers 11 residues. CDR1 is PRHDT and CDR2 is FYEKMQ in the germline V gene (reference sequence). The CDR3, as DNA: TGTGCCAGCAGCGGACTGGGCGAGCAGTACTTC. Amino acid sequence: CASSGLGEQYF.

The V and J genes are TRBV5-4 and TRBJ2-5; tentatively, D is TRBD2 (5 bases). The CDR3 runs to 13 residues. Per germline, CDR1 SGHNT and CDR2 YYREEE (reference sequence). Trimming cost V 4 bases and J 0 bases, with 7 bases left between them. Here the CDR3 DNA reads TGTGCCAGCAGCGACGGGGACCAAGAGACCCAGTACTTC. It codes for CASSDGDQETQYF.

Written as DNA, the CDR3 is TGTGCCAGCAGCCCGGCCCCCCAGGGGACGTCCTACGAGCAGTACTTC. Protein: CASSPAPQGTSYEQYF. This rearrangement joins TRBV9 to TRBJ2-7, with D perhaps TRBD1 (6 bases). The CDR3 covers 16 residues. The germline gives CDR1 SGDLS, CDR2 YYNGEE. V lost 4 bases and J lost 1, with 18 bases in between.

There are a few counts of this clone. CDR3 sequence reads: CASTKASRGVTEAFF. For the CDR3, the DNA is TGTGCCAGCACTAAGGCGTCACGGGGGGTTACTGAAGCTTTCTTT. This chain joins TRBV6-1 and TRBJ1-1, with D possibly being TRBD1 (5 bases). CDR1 and CDR2 (germline): MNHNS, SASEGT. The germline V and J ends were trimmed by 7 bases and 5 bases, with 20 bases remaining between them. The CDR3 extends over 15 amino acids.

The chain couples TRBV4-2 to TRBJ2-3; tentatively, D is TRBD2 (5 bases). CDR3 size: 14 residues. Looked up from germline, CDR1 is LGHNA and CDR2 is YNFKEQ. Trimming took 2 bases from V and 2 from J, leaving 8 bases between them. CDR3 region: CASSQPGDTDTQYF. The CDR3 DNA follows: TGTGCCAGCAGCCAACCCGGGGACACAGATACGCAGTATTTT.

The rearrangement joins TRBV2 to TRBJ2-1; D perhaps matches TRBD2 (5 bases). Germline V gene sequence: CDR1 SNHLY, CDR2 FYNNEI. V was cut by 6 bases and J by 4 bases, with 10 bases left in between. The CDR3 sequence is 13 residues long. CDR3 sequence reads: CASRTGIYNEQFF. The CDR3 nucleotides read TGTGCCAGCAGAACCGGGATTTACAATGAGCAGTTCTTC.

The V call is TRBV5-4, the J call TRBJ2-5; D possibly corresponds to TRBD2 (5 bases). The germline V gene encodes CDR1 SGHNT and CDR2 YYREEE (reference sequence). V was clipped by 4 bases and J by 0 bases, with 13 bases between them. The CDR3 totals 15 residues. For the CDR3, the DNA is TGTGCCAGCAGCGAGCCCGGACTGCACCAAGAGACCCAGTACTTC. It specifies CASSEPGLHQETQYF.

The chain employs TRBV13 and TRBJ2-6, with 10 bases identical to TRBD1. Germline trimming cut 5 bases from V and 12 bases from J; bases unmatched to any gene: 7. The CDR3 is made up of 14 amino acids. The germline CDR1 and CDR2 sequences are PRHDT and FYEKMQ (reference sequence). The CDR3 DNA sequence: TGTGCCAGCAGCCCAGGGACAGGGGCCCCCGTCCTGACTTTC. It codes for CASSPGTGAPVLTF.

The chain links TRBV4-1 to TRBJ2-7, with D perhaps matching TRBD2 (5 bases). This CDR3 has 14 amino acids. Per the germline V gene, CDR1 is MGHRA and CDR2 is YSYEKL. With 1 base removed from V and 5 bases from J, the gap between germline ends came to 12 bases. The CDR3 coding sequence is TGCGCCAGCAGCCAAGGTCTAGCAACCCACGAGCAGTACGTC. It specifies CASSQGLATHEQYV.

CDR3 region: CASSQGLRELFF. CDR3 coding DNA: TGTGCCAGCAGCCAGGGGCTTCGGGAGCTGTTTTTT. The rearrangement uses TRBV11-2 and TRBJ2-2, with a weak D call TRBD1 (6 bases). Trimming stripped 5 bases from V and 9 bases from J, with 10 bases between. Germline V gene data show CDR1 as SGHAT and CDR2 as FQNNGV. The CDR3 is 12 residues long.

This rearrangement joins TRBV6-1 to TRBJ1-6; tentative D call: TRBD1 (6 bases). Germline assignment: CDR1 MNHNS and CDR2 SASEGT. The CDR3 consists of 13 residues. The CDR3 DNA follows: TGTGCGTCCACAGGGTCGGGGAATTCACCCCTCCACTTT. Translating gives CASTGSGNSPLHF.

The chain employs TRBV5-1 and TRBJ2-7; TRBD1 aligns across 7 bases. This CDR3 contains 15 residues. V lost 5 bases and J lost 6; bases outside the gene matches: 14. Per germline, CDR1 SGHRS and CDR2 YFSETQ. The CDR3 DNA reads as TGCGCCAGCAGTCGAGACGGGACAGTAAGCACCGAGCAGTACGTC. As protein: CASSRDGTVSTEQYV.

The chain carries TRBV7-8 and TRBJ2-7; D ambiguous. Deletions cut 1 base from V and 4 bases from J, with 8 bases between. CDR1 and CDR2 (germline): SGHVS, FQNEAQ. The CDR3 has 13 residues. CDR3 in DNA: TGTGCCAGCAGCTTAGAATCGAGGTACGAGCAGTACGTC. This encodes CASSLESRYEQYV.

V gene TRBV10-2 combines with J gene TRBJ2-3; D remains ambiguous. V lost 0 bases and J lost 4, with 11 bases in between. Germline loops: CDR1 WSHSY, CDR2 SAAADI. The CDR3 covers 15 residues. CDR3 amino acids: CASSESAAVSDTQYF. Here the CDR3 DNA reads TGCGCCAGCAGTGAGTCGGCTGCTGTATCAGATACGCAGTATTTT.

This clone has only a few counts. CDR3 region: CASSPGQGASGYTF. For the CDR3, the DNA is TGCGCCAGCAGCCCGGGACAGGGGGCGTCGGGCTACACCTTC. The rearrangement uses TRBV5-1 and TRBJ1-2; 12 nucleotides match TRBD1. The V segment lost 4 bases and the J segment 8 bases; nucleotides outside the gene matches: 6. The CDR3 runs 14 residues. Per the germline V gene, CDR1 is SGHRS and CDR2 is YFSETQ.

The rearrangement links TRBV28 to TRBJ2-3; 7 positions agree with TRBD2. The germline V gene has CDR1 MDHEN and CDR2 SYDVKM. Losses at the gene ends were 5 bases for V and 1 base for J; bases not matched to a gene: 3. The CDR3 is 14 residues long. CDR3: CASSPRGGTDTQYF. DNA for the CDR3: TGTGCCAGCAGTCCCCGGGGGGGCACAGATACGCAGTATTTT.

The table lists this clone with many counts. The CDR3 region is CASSQFDIASTDTQYF. DNA of the CDR3: TGCGCCAGCAGCCAATTCGACATCGCATCCACAGATACGCAGTATTTT. The chain recombines TRBV4-1 with TRBJ2-3; D is uncertain. The ends were cut back, 2 bases at V and 2 bases at J, with 14 bases in the middle. Per germline, CDR1 MGHRA and CDR2 YSYEKL. CDR3 length: 16 amino acids.